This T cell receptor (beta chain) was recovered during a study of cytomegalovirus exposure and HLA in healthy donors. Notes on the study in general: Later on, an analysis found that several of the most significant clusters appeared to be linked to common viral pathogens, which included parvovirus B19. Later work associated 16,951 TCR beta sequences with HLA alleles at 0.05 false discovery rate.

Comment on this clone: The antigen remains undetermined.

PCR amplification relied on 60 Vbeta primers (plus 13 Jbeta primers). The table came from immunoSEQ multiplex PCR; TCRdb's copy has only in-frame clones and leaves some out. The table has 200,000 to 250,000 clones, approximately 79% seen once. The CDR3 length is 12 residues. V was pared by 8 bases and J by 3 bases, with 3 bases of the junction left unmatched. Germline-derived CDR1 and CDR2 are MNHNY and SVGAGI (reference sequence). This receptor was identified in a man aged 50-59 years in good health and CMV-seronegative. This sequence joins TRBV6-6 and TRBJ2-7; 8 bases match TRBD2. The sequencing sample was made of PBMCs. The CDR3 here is CASCSGSYEQYF. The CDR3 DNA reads TGTGCCAGCTGCAGCGGGAGCTACGAGCAGTACTTC.